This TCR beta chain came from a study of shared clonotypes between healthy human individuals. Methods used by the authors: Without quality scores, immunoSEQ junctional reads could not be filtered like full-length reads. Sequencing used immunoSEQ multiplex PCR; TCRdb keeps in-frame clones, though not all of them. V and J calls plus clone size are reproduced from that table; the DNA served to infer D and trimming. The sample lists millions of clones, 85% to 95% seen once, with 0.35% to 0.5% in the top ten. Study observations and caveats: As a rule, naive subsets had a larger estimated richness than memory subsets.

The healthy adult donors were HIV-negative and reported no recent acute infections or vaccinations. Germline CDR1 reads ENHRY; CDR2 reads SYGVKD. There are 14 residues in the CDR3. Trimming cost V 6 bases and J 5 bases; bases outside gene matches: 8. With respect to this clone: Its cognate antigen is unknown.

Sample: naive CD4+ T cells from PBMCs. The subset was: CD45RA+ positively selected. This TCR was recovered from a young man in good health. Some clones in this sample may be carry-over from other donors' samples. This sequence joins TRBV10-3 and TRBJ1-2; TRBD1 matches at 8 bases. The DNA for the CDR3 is TGTGCCATCAGCGAAACGGGACAGGAATATGGCTACACCTTC. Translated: CAISETGQEYGYTF.